This is a list of T cell receptor beta chains from one sample in a study of T cell repertoires in cytomegalovirus infection. Their target antigens are unknown. One entry per CDR3 protein, called by TCRdb with MiXCR from the reads. The repertoire holds roughly 170,000 distinct CDR3 sequences, with about a fifth as singletons. The source was CD8+ T cells from cultured PBMCs, collected from culture after CMV antigen stimulation. These receptors were collected from a human donor in good health (CMV status not recorded). Some clones in this sample may be carry-over from other donors' samples. CDR3s include the opening cysteine and the closing phenylalanine or tryptophan. D genes are given only for firm matches. Clone size is given for some rows only: seen once, a few or many times, or a class if the clone is expanded.

d_call	clone_size	v_call	j_call	cdr3_aa	cdr3_nt
TRBD1	.	TRBV7-8	TRBJ2-2	CASSTHRQGADTGELFF	TGTGCCAGCAGCACACACAGACAGGGGGCGGACACCGGGGAGCTGTTTTTT
.	few	TRBV11-2	TRBJ1-3	CASSSPVIAPSGNTIYF	TGTGCCAGCAGCTCACCGGTCATCGCCCCCTCTGGAAACACCATATATTTT
.	few	TRBV12-3/TRBV12-4	TRBJ2-5	CASTPRWEQETQYF	TGTGCCAGCACCCCCCGGTGGGAACAAGAGACCCAGTACTTC
.	.	TRBV10-3	TRBJ2-7	CAIKWQGEQYF	TGTGCCATCAAGTGGCAGGGCGAGCAGTACTTC
.	few	TRBV25-1	TRBJ1-6	CASSERTSHSPLHF	TGTGCCAGCAGTGAAAGAACGTCACATTCACCCCTCCACTTT
TRBD2	.	TRBV6-4	TRBJ2-1	CASSRGTSGSNEQFF	TGTGCCAGCAGCCGCGGGACTAGCGGTTCCAATGAGCAGTTCTTC
.	.	TRBV7-6	TRBJ2-7	CASSRSGSEQYF	TGTGCCAGCAGCCGTTCAGGGTCCGAGCAGTACTTC
.	.	TRBV7-2	TRBJ1-6	CASSQLGNSPLHF	TGTGCCAGCAGCCAACTTGGTAATTCACCCCTCCACTTT
.	few	TRBV7-9	TRBJ2-1	CASSPPPSDNEQFF	TGTGCCAGCAGCCCTCCCCCCAGCGACAATGAGCAGTTCTTC
.	.	TRBV7-6	TRBJ2-3	CASSLAEDYKTPTDTQYF	TGTGCCAGCAGCTTAGCGGAGGACTATAAAACCCCCACAGATACGCAGTATTTT
.	.	TRBV20-1	TRBJ2-1	CSALSGRASSNEQFF	TGCAGTGCTCTGTCGGGACGCGCAAGTTCTAATGAGCAGTTCTTC
TRBD1	.	TRBV12-3/TRBV12-4	TRBJ1-3	CASSSSRQGKIVGNTIYF	TGTGCCAGCAGTTCCTCACGACAGGGTAAAATAGTTGGAAACACCATATATTTT
TRBD1	.	TRBV7-6	TRBJ2-2	CASGGPKDRENTGELFF	TGTGCCAGCGGAGGTCCAAAAGACAGGGAGAACACCGGGGAGCTGTTTTTT
.	once	TRBV19	TRBJ2-3	CASSTATDTQYF	TGTGCCAGTTCAACGGCCACAGATACGCAGTATTTT
TRBD1	few	TRBV7-2	TRBJ1-5	CASSLVPQGLYQPQHF	TGTGCCAGCAGCTTAGTCCCACAGGGGTTGTATCAGCCCCAGCATTTT
.	few	TRBV9	TRBJ2-5	CASSPDSAETQYF	TGTGCCAGCAGCCCCGACTCAGCGGAGACCCAGTACTTC
.	few	TRBV7-8	TRBJ2-1	CASSFGTFNEQFF	TGTGCCAGCAGCTTTGGGACTTTCAATGAGCAGTTCTTC